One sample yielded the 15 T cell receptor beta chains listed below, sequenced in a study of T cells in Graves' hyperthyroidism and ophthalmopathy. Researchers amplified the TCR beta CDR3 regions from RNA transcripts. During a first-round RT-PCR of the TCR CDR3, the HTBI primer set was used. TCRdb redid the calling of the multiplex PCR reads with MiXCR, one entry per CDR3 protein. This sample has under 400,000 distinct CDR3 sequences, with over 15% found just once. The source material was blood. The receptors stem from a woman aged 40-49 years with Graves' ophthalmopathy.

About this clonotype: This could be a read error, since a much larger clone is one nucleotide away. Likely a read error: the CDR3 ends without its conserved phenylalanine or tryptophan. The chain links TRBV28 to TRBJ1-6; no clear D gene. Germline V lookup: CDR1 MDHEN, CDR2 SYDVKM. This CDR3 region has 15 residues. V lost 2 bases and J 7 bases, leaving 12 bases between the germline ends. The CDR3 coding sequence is TGTGCCAGCAGTTTAGAGGCAGGAGGGAATTCACCCCTCCACTCT. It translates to CASSLEAGGNSPLHS.

CDR3 sequence reads: CASSLDGGAYGYTF. CDR3 bases: TGCGCCAGCAGCTTGGATGGAGGGGCCTATGGCTACACCTTC. The chain joins TRBV5-1 to TRBJ1-2, with D possibly matching TRBD1 (5 bases). The germline V gene has CDR1 SGHRS and CDR2 YFSETQ. This CDR3 is built from 14 residues. Trimming shortened V by 0 bases and J by 4 bases, and 10 bases separated the two germline ends.

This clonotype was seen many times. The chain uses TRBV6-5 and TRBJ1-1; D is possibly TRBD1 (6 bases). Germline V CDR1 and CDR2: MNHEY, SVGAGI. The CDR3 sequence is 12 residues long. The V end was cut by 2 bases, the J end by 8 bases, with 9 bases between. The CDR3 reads CASSYRGGEAFF. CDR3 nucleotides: TGTGCCAGCAGTTACCGGGGGGGCGAAGCTTTCTTT.

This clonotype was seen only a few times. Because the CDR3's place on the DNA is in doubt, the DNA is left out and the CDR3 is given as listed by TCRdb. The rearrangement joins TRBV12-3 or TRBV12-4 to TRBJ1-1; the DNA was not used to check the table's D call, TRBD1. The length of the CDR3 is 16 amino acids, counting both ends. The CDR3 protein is CASSRNPFGTGSEAYF.

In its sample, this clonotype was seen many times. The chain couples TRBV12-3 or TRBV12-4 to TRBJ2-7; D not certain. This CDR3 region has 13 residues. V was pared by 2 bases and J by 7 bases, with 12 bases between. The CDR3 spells CASSLSSKLEQYF. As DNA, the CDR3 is TGTGCCAGCAGTTTATCTTCGAAGCTAGAGCAGTACTTC.

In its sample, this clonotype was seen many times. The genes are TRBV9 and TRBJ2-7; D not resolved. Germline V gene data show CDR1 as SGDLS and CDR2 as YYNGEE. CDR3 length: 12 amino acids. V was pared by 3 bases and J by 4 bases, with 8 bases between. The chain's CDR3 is CASSDNYYEQYF. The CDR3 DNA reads TGTGCCAGCAGCGATAACTATTACGAGCAGTACTTC.

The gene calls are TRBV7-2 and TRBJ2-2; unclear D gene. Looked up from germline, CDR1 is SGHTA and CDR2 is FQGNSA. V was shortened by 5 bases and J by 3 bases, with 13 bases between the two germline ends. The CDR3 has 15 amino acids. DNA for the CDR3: TGTGCCAGCAGCCCCCTAAAGTGGGACACCGGGGAGCTGTTTTTT. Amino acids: CASSPLKWDTGELFF.

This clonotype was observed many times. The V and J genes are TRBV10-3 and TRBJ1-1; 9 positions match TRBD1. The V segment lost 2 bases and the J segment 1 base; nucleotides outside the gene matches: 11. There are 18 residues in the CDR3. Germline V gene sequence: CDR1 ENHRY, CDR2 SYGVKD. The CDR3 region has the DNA TGTGCCATCAGTGAGCCTTTGGACAGGGGACAAAAGAACACTGAAGCTTTCTTT. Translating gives CAISEPLDRGQKNTEAFF.

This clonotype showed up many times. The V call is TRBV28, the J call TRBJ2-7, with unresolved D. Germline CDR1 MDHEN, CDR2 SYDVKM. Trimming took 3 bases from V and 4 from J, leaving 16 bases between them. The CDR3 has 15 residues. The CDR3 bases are TGTGCCAGCAGTTTCCCCAGCCCCGCCGGGTACGAGCAGTACTTC. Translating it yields CASSFPSPAGYEQYF. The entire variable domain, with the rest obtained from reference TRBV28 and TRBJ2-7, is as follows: DVKVTQSSRYLVKRTGEKVFLECVQDMDHENMFWYRQDPGLGLRLIYFSYDVKMKEKGDIPEGYSVSREKKERFSLILESASTNQTSMYLCASSFPSPAGYEQYFGPGTRLTVT.

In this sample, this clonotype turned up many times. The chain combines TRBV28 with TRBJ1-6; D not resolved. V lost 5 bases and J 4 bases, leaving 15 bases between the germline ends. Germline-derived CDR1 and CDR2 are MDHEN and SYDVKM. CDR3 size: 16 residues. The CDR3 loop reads CASSLLRAQYNSPLHF. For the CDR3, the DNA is TGTGCCAGCAGTCTCCTGCGTGCGCAGTATAATTCACCCCTCCACTTT. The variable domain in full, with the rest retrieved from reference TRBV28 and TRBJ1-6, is DVKVTQSSRYLVKRTGEKVFLECVQDMDHENMFWYRQDPGLGLRLIYFSYDVKMKEKGDIPEGYSVSREKKERFSLILESASTNQTSMYLCASSLLRAQYNSPLHFGNGTRLTVT.

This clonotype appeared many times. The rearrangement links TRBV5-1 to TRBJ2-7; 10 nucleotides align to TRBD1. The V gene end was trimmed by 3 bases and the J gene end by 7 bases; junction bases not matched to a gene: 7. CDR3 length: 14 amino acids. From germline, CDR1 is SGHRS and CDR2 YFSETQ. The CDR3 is CASSWRQGAAEQYF. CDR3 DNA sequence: TGCGCCAGCAGCTGGAGACAGGGGGCGGCGGAGCAGTACTTC. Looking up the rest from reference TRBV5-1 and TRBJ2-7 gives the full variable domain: KAGVTQTPRYLIKTRGQQVTLSCSPISGHRSVSWYQQTPGQGLQFLFEYFSETQRNKGNFPGRFSGRQFSNSRSEMNVSTLELGDSALYLCASSWRQGAAEQYFGPGTRLTVT.

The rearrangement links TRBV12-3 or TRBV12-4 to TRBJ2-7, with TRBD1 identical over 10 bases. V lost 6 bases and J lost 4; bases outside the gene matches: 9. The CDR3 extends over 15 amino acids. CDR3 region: CASSFDRGHPYEQYF. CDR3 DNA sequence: TGTGCCAGCAGCTTCGACAGGGGGCATCCGTACGAGCAGTACTTC.

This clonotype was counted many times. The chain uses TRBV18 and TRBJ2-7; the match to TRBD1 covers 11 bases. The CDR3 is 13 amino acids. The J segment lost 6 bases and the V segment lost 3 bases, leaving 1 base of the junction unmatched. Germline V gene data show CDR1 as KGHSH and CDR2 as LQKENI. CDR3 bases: TGTGCCAGCTCACCCGGGACAGGGGGCGAGCAGTACTTC. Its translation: CASSPGTGGEQYF.

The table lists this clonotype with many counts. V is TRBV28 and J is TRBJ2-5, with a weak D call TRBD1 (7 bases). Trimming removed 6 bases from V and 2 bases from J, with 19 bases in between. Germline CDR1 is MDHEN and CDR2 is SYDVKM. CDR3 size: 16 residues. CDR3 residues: CASRYRGGRGQETQYF. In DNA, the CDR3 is TGTGCCAGCAGATACAGGGGAGGCAGGGGACAAGAGACCCAGTACTTC.

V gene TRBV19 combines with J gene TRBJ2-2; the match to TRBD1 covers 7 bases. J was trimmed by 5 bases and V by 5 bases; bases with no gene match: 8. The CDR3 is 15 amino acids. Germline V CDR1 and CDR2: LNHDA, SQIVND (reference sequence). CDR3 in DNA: TGTGCCAGTAGTCAGAGGGGGCGAGTGACCGGGGAGCTGTTTTTT. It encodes CASSQRGRVTGELFF.